This T cell receptor beta chain comes out of a study of Ad26.COV2.S vaccination and SARS-CoV-2 variants. Treatment defined: roughly 20 received Ad26.COV2.S at low or high dose, single or two shots; roughly five received placebo; per-sample allocation not given. Material that was analyzed had been drawn on day 63 after the first vaccine or placebo injection. The table came from immunoSEQ multiplex PCR; TCRdb's copy has only in-frame clones and leaves some out. The sample yields more than 300,000 clones, around 84% seen once. The receptor comes from a person aged 18 to 65 who received the Ad26.COV2.S COVID-19 vaccine or a placebo. The specimen was peripheral blood, collected in a trial of Ad26.COV2.S vaccine versus placebo.

This chain's CDR3 is CASSGQGFRNIQYF. In nucleotides, the CDR3 is TGCGCCAGCAGCGGACAGGGGTTCCGAAACATTCAGTACTTC. V and J are TRBV5-1 and TRBJ2-4, with 9 bases matching TRBD1. With 4 bases clipped from V and 6 bases from J, the junction kept 5 bases outside the gene matches. From germline, CDR1 is SGHRS and CDR2 YFSETQ. This CDR3 is 14 amino acids long.